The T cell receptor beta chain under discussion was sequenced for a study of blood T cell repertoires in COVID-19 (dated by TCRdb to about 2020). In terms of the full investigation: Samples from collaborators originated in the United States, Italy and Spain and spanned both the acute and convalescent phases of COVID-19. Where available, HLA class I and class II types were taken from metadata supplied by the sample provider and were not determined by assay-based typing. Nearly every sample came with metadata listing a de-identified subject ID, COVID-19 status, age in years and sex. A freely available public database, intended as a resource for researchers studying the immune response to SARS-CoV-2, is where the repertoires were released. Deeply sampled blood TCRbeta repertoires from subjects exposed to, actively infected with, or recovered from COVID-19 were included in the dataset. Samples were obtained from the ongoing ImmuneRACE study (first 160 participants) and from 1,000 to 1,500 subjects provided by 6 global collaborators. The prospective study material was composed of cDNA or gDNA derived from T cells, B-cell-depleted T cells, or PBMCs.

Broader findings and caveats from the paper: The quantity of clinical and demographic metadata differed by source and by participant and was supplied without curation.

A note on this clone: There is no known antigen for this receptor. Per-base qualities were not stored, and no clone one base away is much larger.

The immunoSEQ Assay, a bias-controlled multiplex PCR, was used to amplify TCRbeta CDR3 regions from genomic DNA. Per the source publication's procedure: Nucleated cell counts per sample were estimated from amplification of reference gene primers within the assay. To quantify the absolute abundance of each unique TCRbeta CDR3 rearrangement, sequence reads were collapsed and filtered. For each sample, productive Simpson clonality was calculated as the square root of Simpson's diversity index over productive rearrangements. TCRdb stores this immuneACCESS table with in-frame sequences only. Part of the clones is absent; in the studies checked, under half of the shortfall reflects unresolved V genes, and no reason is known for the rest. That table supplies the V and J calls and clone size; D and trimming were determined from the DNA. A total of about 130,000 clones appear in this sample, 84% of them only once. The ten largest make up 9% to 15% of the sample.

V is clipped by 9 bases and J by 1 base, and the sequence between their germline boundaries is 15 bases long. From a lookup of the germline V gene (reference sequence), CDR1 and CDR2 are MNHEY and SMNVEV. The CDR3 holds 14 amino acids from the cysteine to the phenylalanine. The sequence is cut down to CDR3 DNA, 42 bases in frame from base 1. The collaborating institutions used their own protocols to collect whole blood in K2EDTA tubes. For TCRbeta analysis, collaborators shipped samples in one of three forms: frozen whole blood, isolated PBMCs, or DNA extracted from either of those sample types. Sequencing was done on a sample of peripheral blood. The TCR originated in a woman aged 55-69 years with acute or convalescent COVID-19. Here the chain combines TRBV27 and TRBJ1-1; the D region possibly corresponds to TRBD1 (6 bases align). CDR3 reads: CASSGTTPNTEAFF. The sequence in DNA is TGTGCCAGTTCCGGGACAACCCCGAACACTGAAGCTTTCTTT.